Below are 18 T cell receptor beta chains sequenced from a single sample in a study of identifying expanded T cells in peripheral blood. Sequencing was performed with immunoSEQ multiplex PCR; in TCRdb, only in-frame clones are kept and a portion is missing. The sample shows 70,000 to 100,000 clones, 88% of them seen only once. The sample taken for sequencing was blood. Receptors originate from a person between 18 and 75 years old in good health.

The chain has TRBV2 and TRBJ2-7; 16 positions match TRBD2. Trimming took 4 bases from V and 0 from J; bases not matched to a gene: 3. Germline lookup yields CDR1 SNHLY and CDR2 FYNNEI. This CDR3 has 17 residues. In DNA, the CDR3 is TGTGCCAGCAGTGCCGGGACTAGCGGGGGGGTCTCCTACGAGCAGTACTTC. Translating it yields CASSAGTSGGVSYEQYF.

The V gene is TRBV2, the J gene TRBJ1-1; D is unclear. Germline CDR1 is SNHLY and CDR2 is FYNNEI. CDR3 length: 16 amino acids. V was shortened by 3 bases and J by 3 bases, with 17 bases between the two germline ends. The CDR3 sequence: CASSDGRINLDTEAFF. CDR3 coding DNA: TGTGCCAGCAGTGACGGTCGGATCAACTTAGACACTGAAGCTTTCTTT.

The chain combines TRBV30 with TRBJ1-1; D remains unclear. Trimming shortened V by 0 bases and J by 1 base, and 9 bases separated the two germline ends. The CDR3 sequence is 14 residues long. Germline V lookup: CDR1 GTSNPN, CDR2 SVGIG (reference sequence). The DNA for the CDR3 is TGTGCCTGGAGTGTACGGTGGGAGAACACTGAAGCTTTCTTT. Protein: CAWSVRWENTEAFF.

A note on this clone: The junction does not match germline at one end; this may be a read error. The J gene is TRBJ2-3, the V gene TRBV11-2, with 11 bases aligning to TRBD2. Germline CDR1 is SGHAT and CDR2 is FQNNGV. CDR3 length: 14 residues. The CDR3 nucleotides read TGTGCCAGCAGCTTAGATCGTAGCGGGGGGGTTCCCTTTTTT. Its translation is CASSLDRSGGVPFF.

V usage is TRBV18 and J usage is TRBJ2-7; 14 positions agree with TRBD2. This CDR3 region has 21 residues. Germline CDR1 and CDR2: KGHSH and LQKENI. Trimming cost V 3 bases and J 4 bases; bases outside gene matches: 20. The CDR3 protein is CASSPFPLRTSGGLSLYEQYF. The CDR3 DNA sequence: TGTGCCAGCTCACCTTTCCCCCTTCGGACTAGCGGGGGGTTGTCCCTTTACGAGCAGTACTTC.

The chain combines TRBV5-1 with TRBJ2-2; 8 bases agree with TRBD2. Trimming at V came to 3 bases and at J to 4 bases, leaving 5 bases not matched to a gene. The CDR3 has 15 residues. Germline CDR1 SGHRS, CDR2 YFSETQ. This CDR3 is CASSSGGPGTGELFF. CDR3 nucleotides: TGCGCCAGCAGCTCGGGGGGGCCCGGCACCGGGGAGCTGTTTTTT.

This clone was counted a single time. The chain recombines TRBV6-5 with TRBJ1-6; no reliable D call. Trimming left V 6 bases short and J 7 bases short, with 4 bases between. The CDR3 totals 11 residues. Germline values: CDR1 MNHEY, CDR2 SVGAGI. The CDR3 protein is CASSRNSPLHF. CDR3 coding DNA: TGTGCCAGCAGCCGAAATTCACCCCTCCACTTT.

A few counts support this clone. The V call is TRBV5-1, the J call TRBJ2-7; D remains ambiguous. With 2 bases removed from V and 5 bases from J, the gap between germline ends came to 8 bases. The CDR3 has 12 residues. Germline lookup yields CDR1 SGHRS and CDR2 YFSETQ. For the CDR3, the DNA is TGCGCCAGCAGCTTTAACCCCCACGAGCAGTACTTC. Amino acids: CASSFNPHEQYF.

The genes are TRBV7-2 and TRBJ2-1; a possible D gene is TRBD1 (5 bases). The CDR3 extends over 17 amino acids. From germline, CDR1 is SGHTA and CDR2 FQGNSA. Between the trimmed V and J ends, which lost 1 base and 8 bases, there was a span of 21 bases. The CDR3 is CASSLDALGVVGDEQFF. DNA for the CDR3: TGTGCCAGCAGCTTAGACGCCTTAGGGGTTGTTGGGGATGAGCAGTTCTTC. Drawing the rest from reference TRBV7-2 and TRBJ2-1, the complete variable domain is GAGVSQSPSNKVTEKGKDVELRCDPISGHTALYWYRQSLGQGLEFLIYFQGNSAPDKSGLPSDRFSAERTGGSVSTLTIQRTQQEDSAVYLCASSLDALGVVGDEQFFGPGTRLTVL.

The chain is built from TRBV7-9 and TRBJ1-1; D gene ambiguous. This CDR3 comprises 10 residues. The germline CDR1 and CDR2 sequences are SEHNR and FQNEAQ (reference sequence). Trimming shortened V by 5 bases and J by 10 bases, and 8 bases separated the two germline ends. CDR3 region: CASSPPLAFF. In nucleotides, the CDR3 is TGTGCCAGCAGCCCCCCGCTAGCTTTCTTT. Based on the CDR3 plus reference TRBV7-9 and TRBJ1-1, the full variable domain is DTGVSQNPRHKITKRGQNVTFRCDPISEHNRLYWYRQTLGQGPEFLTYFQNEAQLEKSRLLSDRFSAERPKGSFSTLEIQRTEQGDSAMYLCASSPPLAFFGQGTRLTVV.

The CDR3: CASSPDPPEGANVLTF. Here the CDR3 DNA reads TGCGCCAGCAGCCCGGACCCCCCAGAAGGGGCCAACGTCCTGACTTTC. This chain joins TRBV5-1 and TRBJ2-6, with unresolved D. Trimming took off 4 bases at V and 4 bases at J, with 15 bases between the two ends. Germline V gene sequence: CDR1 SGHRS, CDR2 YFSETQ. The CDR3 totals 16 residues.

This clone turned up a few times. Its ends do not fully match the called genes, so a read error is possible. V gene TRBV9 combines with J gene TRBJ1-2; TRBD1 agrees at 8 bases. CDR3 length equals 15 residues. CDR1 SGDLS and CDR2 YYNGEE come from the germline V gene. CDR3 in amino acids: CASSVAAGGSYDYTF. The CDR3 DNA follows: TGTGCCAGCAGCGTAGCGGCAGGGGGCTCCTATGACTACACCTTC.

This chain connects TRBV23-1 to TRBJ2-7, with 7 positions matching TRBD1. TRBV23-1 is filed as an ORF, its function uncertain. The CDR3 is 14 residues long. The J segment lost 2 bases and the V segment lost 11 bases, leaving 12 bases of the junction unmatched. The CDR3 DNA is TGCGCCGGGGCCCCAAGACAGGGTCCCTACGAGCAGTACTTC. As protein: CAGAPRQGPYEQYF.

This clone was seen only once. The V and J genes are TRBV7-9 and TRBJ2-2, with D perhaps given as TRBD1 or TRBD2 (5 bases each). The germline V gene encodes CDR1 SEHNR and CDR2 FQNEAQ (reference sequence). The V and J ends lost 5 bases and 0 bases respectively, with 19 bases between them. The CDR3 loop spans 18 amino acids. In DNA form, the CDR3 reads TGTGCCAGCAGCACCGGGGACGTCTGGTCCCCGAACACCGGGGAGCTGTTTTTT. Its translation is CASSTGDVWSPNTGELFF.

This clone was counted once. The chain has TRBV6-5 and TRBJ1-2; possibly TRBD1 for D (5 bases). Deletions cut 6 bases from V and 4 bases from J, with 15 bases between. The CDR3 is 14 residues long. Germline values: CDR1 MNHEY, CDR2 SVGAGI. The CDR3 DNA sequence: TGTGCCAGCAGGGGGGGTTTAAAAGGCTATGGCTACACCTTC. Translation gives CASRGGLKGYGYTF.

The chain combines TRBV5-8 with TRBJ1-2; possibly TRBD1 for D (5 bases). This CDR3 has 15 amino acids. Germline assignment: CDR1 SGHTS and CDR2 YDEGEE. V was trimmed by 1 base and J by 6 bases, leaving 16 bases between them. The CDR3 coding sequence is TGTGCCAGCAGCTTGAGGCTGGAGGGGCGGAATGGCTACACCTTC. This gives the protein CASSLRLEGRNGYTF.

The J gene is TRBJ1-1, the V gene TRBV2, with TRBD1 matching over 8 bases. This CDR3 is built from 14 residues. The V segment lost 4 bases and the J segment 0 bases; nucleotides outside the gene matches: 1. The germline gives CDR1 SNHLY, CDR2 FYNNEI. The CDR3 reads CASSGQGLNTEAFF. In DNA, the CDR3 is TGTGCCAGCAGTGGACAGGGGCTGAACACTGAAGCTTTCTTT. Based on the CDR3 plus reference TRBV2 and TRBJ1-1, the full variable domain is EPEVTQTPSHQVTQMGQEVILRCVPISNHLYFYWYRQILGQKVEFLVSFYNNEISEKSEIFDDQFSVERPDGSNFTLKIRSTKLEDSAMYFCASSGQGLNTEAFFGQGTRLTVV.

Only one count was recorded for this clone. The CDR3 region has the DNA TGTGCCAGCAGCTTACGTTCCGAAAAGGCTTATGGCTACACCTTC. Protein: CASSLRSEKAYGYTF. J is TRBJ1-2 and V is TRBV7-2; D is unresolved. Trimming took off 2 bases at V and 5 bases at J, with 15 bases between the two ends. Germline loops: CDR1 SGHTA, CDR2 FQGNSA. CDR3 length: 15 amino acids.